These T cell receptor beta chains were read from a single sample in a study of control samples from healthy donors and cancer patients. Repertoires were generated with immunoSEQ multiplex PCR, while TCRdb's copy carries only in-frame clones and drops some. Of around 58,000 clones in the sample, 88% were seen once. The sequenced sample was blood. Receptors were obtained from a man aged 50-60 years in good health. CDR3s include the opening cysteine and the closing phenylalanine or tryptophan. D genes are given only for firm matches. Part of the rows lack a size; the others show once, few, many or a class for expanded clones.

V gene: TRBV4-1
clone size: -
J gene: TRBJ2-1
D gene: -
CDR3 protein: CASSQDGTLYNEQFF
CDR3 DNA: TGCGCCAGCAGCCAAGACGGGACACTATACAATGAGCAGTTCTTC

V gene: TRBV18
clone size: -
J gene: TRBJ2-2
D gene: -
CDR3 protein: CASSPQGPNTGELFF
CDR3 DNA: TGTGCCAGCTCACCACAGGGGCCGAACACCGGGGAGCTGTTTTTT

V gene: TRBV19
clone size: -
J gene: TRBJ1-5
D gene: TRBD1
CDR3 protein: CASSTSRQGANQPQHF
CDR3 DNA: TGTGCCAGTAGTACCTCCCGACAGGGGGCAAATCAGCCCCAGCATTTT

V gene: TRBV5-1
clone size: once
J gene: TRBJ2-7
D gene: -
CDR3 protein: CASSDNYEQYF
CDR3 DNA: TGCGCCAGCAGCGATAACTACGAGCAGTACTTC

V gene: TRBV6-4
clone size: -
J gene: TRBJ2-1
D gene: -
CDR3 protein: CASSENSGNEQFF
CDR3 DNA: TGTGCCAGCAGTGAGAATAGCGGAAATGAGCAGTTCTTC

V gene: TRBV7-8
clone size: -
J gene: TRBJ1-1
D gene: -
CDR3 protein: CASSPLGRGDEAFF
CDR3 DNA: TGTGCCAGCAGCCCGTTGGGGAGGGGCGATGAAGCTTTCTTT

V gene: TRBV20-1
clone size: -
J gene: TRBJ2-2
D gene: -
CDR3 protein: CSASRLAAGELFF
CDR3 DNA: TGCAGTGCTAGTCGGTTGGCCGCCGGGGAGCTGTTTTTT

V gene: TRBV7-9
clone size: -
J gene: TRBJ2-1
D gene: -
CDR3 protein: CASSSPRDSYNEQFF
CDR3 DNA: TGTGCCAGCAGCTCTCCCCGGGACTCCTACAATGAGCAGTTCTTC

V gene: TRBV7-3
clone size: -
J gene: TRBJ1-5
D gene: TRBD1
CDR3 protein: CASSLTARGDQPQHF
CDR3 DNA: TGTGCCAGCAGCTTAACGGCCAGGGGGGATCAGCCCCAGCATTTT

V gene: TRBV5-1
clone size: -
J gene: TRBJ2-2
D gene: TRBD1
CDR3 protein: CASSLGDRGPGELFF
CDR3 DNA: TGCGCCAGCAGCTTGGGGGACAGGGGCCCCGGGGAGCTGTTTTTT

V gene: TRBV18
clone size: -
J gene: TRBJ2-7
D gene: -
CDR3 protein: CASSPEQPGIEQYF
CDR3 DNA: TGTGCCAGCTCACCTGAGCAACCGGGGATCGAGCAGTACTTC

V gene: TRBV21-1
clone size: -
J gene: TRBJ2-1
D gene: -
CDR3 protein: CASNLSGSSYNEQFF
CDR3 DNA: TGTGCCAGCAACCTTAGCGGGAGTAGCTACAATGAGCAGTTCTTC

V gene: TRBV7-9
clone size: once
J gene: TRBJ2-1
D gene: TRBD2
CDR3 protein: CASSLRLAPYNEQFF
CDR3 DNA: TGTGCCAGCAGCTTAAGACTAGCGCCCTACAATGAGCAGTTCTTC

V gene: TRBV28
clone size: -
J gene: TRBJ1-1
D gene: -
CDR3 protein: CASSGPGDTEAFF
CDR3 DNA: TGTGCCAGCAGTGGACCAGGGGACACTGAAGCTTTCTTT

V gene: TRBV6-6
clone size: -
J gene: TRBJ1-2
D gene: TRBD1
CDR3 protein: CASSSDRGNYGYTF
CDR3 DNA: TGTGCCAGCAGTTCGGACAGGGGAAACTATGGCTACACCTTC

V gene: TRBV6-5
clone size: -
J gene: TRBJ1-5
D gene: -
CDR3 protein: CASSYGAGYSNQPQHF
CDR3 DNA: TGTGCCAGCAGTTACGGGGCGGGATATAGCAATCAGCCCCAGCATTTT

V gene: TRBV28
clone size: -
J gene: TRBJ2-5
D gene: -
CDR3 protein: CASSDEGRQETQYF
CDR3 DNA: TGTGCCAGCAGTGATGAGGGTAGGCAAGAGACCCAGTACTTC

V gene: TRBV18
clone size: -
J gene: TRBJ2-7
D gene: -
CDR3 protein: CASSPEARGEQYF
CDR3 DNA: TGTGCCAGCTCACCGGAGGCCCGGGGCGAGCAGTACTTC

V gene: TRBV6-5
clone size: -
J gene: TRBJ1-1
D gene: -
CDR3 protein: CASSYPGGGTEAFF
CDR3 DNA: TGTGCCAGCAGTTACCCGGGGGGGGGCACTGAAGCTTTCTTT

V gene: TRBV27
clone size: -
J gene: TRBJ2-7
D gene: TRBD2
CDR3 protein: CASSLSTALAETYEQYF
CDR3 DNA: TGTGCCAGCAGTTTATCGACCGCACTAGCGGAGACCTACGAGCAGTACTTC

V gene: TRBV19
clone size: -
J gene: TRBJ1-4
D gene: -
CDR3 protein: CASSIMGSSEKLFF
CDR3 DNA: TGTGCCAGTAGTATAATGGGGTCTAGTGAAAAACTGTTTTTT

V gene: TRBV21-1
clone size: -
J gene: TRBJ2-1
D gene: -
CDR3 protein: CASSKKRADEQFF
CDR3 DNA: TGTGCCAGCAGCAAAAAGCGAGCCGATGAGCAGTTCTTC

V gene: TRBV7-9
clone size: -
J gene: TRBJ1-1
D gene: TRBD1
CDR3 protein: CASSLEDRFHGEAFF
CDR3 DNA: TGTGCCAGCAGCTTAGAGGACAGGTTCCACGGTGAAGCTTTCTTT

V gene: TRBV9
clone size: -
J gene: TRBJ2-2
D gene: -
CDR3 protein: CASSPTLGSNTGELFF
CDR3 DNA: TGTGCCAGCAGCCCGACACTAGGTTCGAACACCGGGGAGCTGTTTTTT

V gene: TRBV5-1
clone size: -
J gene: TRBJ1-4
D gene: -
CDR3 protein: CASSGGPSTNEKLFF
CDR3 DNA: TGCGCCAGCAGCGGGGGACCCTCAACTAATGAAAAACTGTTTTTT

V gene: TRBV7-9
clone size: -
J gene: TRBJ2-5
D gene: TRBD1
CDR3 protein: CASSFLFGTGETQYF
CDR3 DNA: TGTGCCAGCAGCTTTTTATTCGGGACAGGGGAGACCCAGTACTTC

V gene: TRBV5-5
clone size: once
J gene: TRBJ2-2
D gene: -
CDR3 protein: CASSPQGVSPGELFF
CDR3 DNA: TGTGCCAGCAGCCCGCAGGGTGTGTCCCCCGGGGAGCTGTTTTTT

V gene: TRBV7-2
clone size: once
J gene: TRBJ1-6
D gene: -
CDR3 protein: CASSRSYGSSYNSPLHF
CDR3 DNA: TGTGCCAGCAGCCGTTCCTATGGGAGCTCCTATAATTCACCCCTCCACTTT

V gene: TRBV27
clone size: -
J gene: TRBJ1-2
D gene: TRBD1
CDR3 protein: CASSFSGTGDYGYTF
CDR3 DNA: TGTGCCAGCAGTTTTAGTGGGACAGGGGATTATGGCTACACCTTC

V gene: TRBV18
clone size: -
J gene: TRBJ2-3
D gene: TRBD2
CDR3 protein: CASSIAGPQGTDTQYF
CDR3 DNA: TGTGCCAGCTCAATAGCGGGACCCCAGGGCACAGATACGCAGTATTTT

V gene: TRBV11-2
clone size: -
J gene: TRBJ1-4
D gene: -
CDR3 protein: CASTLAGLGEKLFF
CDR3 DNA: TGTGCCAGCACCCTCGCAGGGCTGGGGGAAAAACTGTTTTTT

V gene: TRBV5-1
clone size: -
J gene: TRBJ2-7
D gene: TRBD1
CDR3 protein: CASSSGQGSTYEQYF
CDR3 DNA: TGCGCCAGCAGCTCTGGACAGGGGAGCACCTACGAGCAGTACTTC

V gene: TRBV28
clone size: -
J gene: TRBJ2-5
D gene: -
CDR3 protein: CASSLGVLEQETQYF
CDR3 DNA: TGTGCCAGCAGTTTAGGGGTCCTCGAACAAGAGACCCAGTACTTC

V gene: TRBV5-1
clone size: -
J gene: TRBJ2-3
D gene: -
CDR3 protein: CASSSDPLFTDTQYF
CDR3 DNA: TGCGCCAGCAGCTCCGACCCCCTATTCACAGATACGCAGTATTTT

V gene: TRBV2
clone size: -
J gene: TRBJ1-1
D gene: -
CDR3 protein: CASTPEANTEAFF
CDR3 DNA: TGTGCCAGCACCCCCGAGGCGAACACTGAAGCTTTCTTT

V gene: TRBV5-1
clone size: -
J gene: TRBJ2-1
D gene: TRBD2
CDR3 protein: CASSFNGLANNEQFF
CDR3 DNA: TGCGCCAGCAGCTTCAATGGACTAGCCAACAATGAGCAGTTCTTC

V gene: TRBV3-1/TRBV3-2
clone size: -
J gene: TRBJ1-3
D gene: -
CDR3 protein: CASSQDSGSGNTIYF
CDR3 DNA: TGTGCCAGCAGCCAAGATTCAGGGTCTGGAAACACCATATATTTT

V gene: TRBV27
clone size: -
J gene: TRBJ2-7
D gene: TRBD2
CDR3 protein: CASGRGGSYEQYF
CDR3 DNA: TGTGCCAGCGGACGGGGGGGCTCCTACGAGCAGTACTTC

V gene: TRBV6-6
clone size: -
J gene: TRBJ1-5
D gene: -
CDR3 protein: CASSYEPQKRQPQHF
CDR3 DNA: TGTGCCAGCAGTTACGAGCCCCAAAAGCGTCAGCCCCAGCATTTT

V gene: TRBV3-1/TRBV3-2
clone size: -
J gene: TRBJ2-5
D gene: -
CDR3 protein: CASSTVAGTSWAQYF
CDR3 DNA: TGTGCCAGCAGCACGGTCGCGGGGACCTCCTGGGCCCAGTACTTC

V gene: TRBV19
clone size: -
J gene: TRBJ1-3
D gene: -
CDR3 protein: CASKSRGSGNTIYF
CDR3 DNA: TGTGCCAGTAAGAGTAGGGGCTCTGGAAACACCATATATTTT

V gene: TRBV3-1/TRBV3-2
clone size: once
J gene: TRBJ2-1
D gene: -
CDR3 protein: CASSQEGWIWGNEQFF
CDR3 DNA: TGTGCCAGCAGCCAAGAGGGGTGGATTTGGGGCAATGAGCAGTTCTTC

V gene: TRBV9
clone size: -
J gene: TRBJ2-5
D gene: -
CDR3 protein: CASSGGGAGETQYF
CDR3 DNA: TGTGCCAGCAGCGGAGGTGGGGCCGGAGAGACCCAGTACTTC

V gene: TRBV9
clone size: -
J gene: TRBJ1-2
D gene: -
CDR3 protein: CASSVEGLDYGYTF
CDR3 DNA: TGTGCCAGCAGCGTAGAGGGGTTGGACTATGGCTACACCTTC

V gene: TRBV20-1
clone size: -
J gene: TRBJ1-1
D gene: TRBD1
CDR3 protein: CSTGDTEAFF
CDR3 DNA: TGTTCGACAGGGGACACTGAAGCTTTCTTT

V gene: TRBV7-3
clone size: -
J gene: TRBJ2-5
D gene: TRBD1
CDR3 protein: CASSPGDRAGTQYF
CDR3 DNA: TGTGCCAGCAGCCCCGGGGACAGGGCCGGGACCCAGTACTTC

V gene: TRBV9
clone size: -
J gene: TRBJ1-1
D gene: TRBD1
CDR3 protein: CASSVGVRGRHTEAFF
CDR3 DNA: TGTGCCAGCAGCGTAGGGGTAAGGGGGCGGCACACTGAAGCTTTCTTT

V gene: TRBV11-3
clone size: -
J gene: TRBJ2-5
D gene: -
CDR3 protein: CASSHSKGGTQYF
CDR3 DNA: TGTGCCAGCAGCCACTCTAAAGGCGGGACCCAGTACTTC

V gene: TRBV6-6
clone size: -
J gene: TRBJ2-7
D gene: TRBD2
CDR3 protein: CASSPTSGRAEQYF
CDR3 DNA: TGTGCCAGCAGTCCTACTAGCGGGAGGGCCGAGCAGTACTTC